This T cell receptor (beta chain) was identified in a study of blood T cell repertoires in COVID-19. Study background: Sites in the United States, Italy and Spain provided acute and convalescent COVID-19 samples. In each case, the material was cDNA or gDNA derived from T cells, B-cell-depleted T cells, or PBMCs.

Per the original methods: Using reference gene primer amplification, nucleated cell counts were estimated. Some clones are missing from TCRdb's copy, which holds only in-frame ones; the method was immunoSEQ multiplex PCR. The V and J calls and clone size come from that table; D and trimming were worked out from the DNA. The sample includes tens of thousands of clones, about 85% of them seen just once. The V end was cut by 4 bases, the J end by 8 bases, with 15 bases between. Germline V gives CDR1 LGHNA, CDR2 YNFKEQ. The CDR3 runs to 14 residues. The source material was peripheral blood. The chain has TRBV4-2 and TRBJ2-1; D is perhaps TRBD2 (6 bases). This clonotype originated in a human donor in a cohort sampled during active COVID-19. This CDR3 reads CASSRLIGSDEQFF. CDR3 DNA sequence: TGTGCCAGCAGCCGACTAATCGGGAGCGATGAGCAGTTCTTC.